This T cell receptor (beta chain) was documented in a study of blood T cell repertoires in COVID-19. Overall study: Sources were T cells, B-cell-depleted T cells, or PBMCs; the material itself was cDNA or gDNA.

Original analysis: Amplification with reference gene primers provided the estimates of nucleated cell counts. This table comes from immunoSEQ multiplex PCR, and its TCRdb copy is limited to in-frame clones, with some not included. The V and J calls and the clone size are those of that table, but D and trimming were determined from the DNA. The sample shows about 270,000 clones, less than 90% of them seen only once. The CDR3 sequence is 16 residues long. Germline CDR1 KGHDR, CDR2 SFDVKD. V trimming: 3 bases; J trimming: 1 base; junction bases outside the gene matches: 2. This TCR came from a woman aged 45-59 years who had recovered from COVID-19. The material sequenced was PBMCs or T cells enriched from blood (not recorded which). This chain joins TRBV24-1 and TRBJ2-1; 10 bases match TRBD2. CDR3 sequence: CATSDDSGGSYNEQFF. DNA of the CDR3: TGTGCCACCAGTGATGATAGCGGGGGGTCCTACAATGAGCAGTTCTTC.